The clone carrying this T cell receptor (beta chain) was detected once. Its antigen remains unidentified. The data were obtained in a study of PD-1 blockade in classical Hodgkin lymphoma. Study-level findings and limits: Individuals who commenced nivolumab within less than 1 year of ASCT were excluded. Repertoire difference causes, possibly disease activity or prior therapy, remain undefined. The CD4+ diversity rise by C4D1 was clearest in complete responders.

The germline V gene has CDR1 SGHNT and CDR2 YENEEA. The CDR3 sequence is 15 residues long. Trimming took 5 bases from V and 1 from J, leaving 14 bases between them. Using immunoSEQ multiplex PCR, the repertoire was profiled, and TCRdb retains in-frame clones only, with some absent. The sample consists of about 58,000 clones, around 90% of them appearing once. Every patient was affected by relapse after autologous stem cell transplantation, while exposure to brentuximab vedotin was not uniform. Best response was recorded as complete response, partial response or progressive disease. The chain carries TRBV11-3 and TRBJ2-5; TRBD2 is a possible D gene (7 bases). This clonotype was sampled from a human donor with classical Hodgkin lymphoma. Sequencing was performed on peripheral blood mononuclear cells (PBMCs), taken before the second cycle of nivolumab. In DNA, the CDR3 is TGTGCCAGCAGCCCAGGGGAGGGAAGCCAAGAGACCCAGTACTTC. Protein product: CASSPGEGSQETQYF.